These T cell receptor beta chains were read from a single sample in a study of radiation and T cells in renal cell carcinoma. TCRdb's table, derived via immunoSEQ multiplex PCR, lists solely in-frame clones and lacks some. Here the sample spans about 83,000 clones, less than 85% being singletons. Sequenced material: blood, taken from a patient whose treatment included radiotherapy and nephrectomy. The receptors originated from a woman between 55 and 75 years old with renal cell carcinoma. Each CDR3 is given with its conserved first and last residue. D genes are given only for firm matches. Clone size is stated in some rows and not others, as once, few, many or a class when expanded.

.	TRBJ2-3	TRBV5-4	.	TGTGCCAGCAGCGAGGCTAGCGTGCGGAGCACAGATACGCAGTATTTT	CASSEASVRSTDTQYF
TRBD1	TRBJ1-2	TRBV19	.	TGTGCCAGTAGTATCGTGGGACAGGGGGCCTTTGGCTACACCTTC	CASSIVGQGAFGYTF
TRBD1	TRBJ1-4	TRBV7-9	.	TGTGCCAGCAGCCCGGGACAGGGATCAAATGAAAAACTGTTTTTT	CASSPGQGSNEKLFF
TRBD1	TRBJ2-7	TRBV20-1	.	TGCAGTGCTGACAGGGGCCACGAGCAGTACTTC	CSADRGHEQYF
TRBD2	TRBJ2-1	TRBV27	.	TGTGCCAGTACGCCGGGACTAGCTTACAATGAGCAGTTCTTC	CASTPGLAYNEQFF
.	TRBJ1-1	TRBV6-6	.	TGTGCCAGCAGTTACGATGGGAACACTGAAGCTTTCTTT	CASSYDGNTEAFF
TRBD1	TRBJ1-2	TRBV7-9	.	TGTGCCAGCAGCCCGAATAAGAAAGGACAGGGTCATGGCTACACCTTC	CASSPNKKGQGHGYTF
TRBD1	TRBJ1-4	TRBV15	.	TGTGCCACCAGCAGGGGGGACAGGGGCCGTGAAAAACTGTTTTTT	CATSRGDRGREKLFF
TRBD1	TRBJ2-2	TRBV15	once	TGTGCCACCAGCCCGCGACAGGGGGGGAACACCGGGGAGCTGTTTTTT	CATSPRQGGNTGELFF
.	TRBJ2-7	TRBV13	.	TGTGCCAGCAGCTATTCAGGGAATCCCACCTACGAGCAGTACTTC	CASSYSGNPTYEQYF
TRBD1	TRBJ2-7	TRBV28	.	TGTGCCAGCAGTTCCCGGGGGACAGGGCGAGAGGGCGAGCAGTACTTC	CASSSRGTGREGEQYF
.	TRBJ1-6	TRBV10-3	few	TGTGCCATCAGTGAGGGCCTTGGAGGTCTCTCACCCCTCCACTTT	CAISEGLGGLSPLHF
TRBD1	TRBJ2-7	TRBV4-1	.	TGCGCCAGCAGCCCCTACAGGGGGAAGGACGAGCAGTACTTC	CASSPYRGKDEQYF
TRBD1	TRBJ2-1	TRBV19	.	TGTGCCAGTAGTGCGTCCGGGACAGGGTCAAATGAGCAGTTCTTC	CASSASGTGSNEQFF
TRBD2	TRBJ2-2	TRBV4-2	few	TGTGCCAGCAGCGCCCCTAGATCCAGCGGGATAAACACCGGGGAGCTGTTTTTT	CASSAPRSSGINTGELFF
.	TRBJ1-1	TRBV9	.	TGTGCCAGCAGTATGTACGGGAACACTGAAGCTTTCTTT	CASSMYGNTEAFF
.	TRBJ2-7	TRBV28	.	TGTGCCAGCAGTTTACTACCCTACGAGCAGTACTTC	CASSLLPYEQYF
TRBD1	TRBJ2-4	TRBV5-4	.	TGTGCCAGCAGCCCGGTGCAGGGGGTCGGTATTCAGTACTTC	CASSPVQGVGIQYF
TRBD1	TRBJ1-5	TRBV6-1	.	TGTGCCAGCAGCGAGACAGGGGGGAATCAGCCCCAGCATTTT	CASSETGGNQPQHF
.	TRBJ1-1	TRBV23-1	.	TGCGCCAGCAGTCTGGGACGGCCTTCCACTGAAGCTTTCTTT	CASSLGRPSTEAFF
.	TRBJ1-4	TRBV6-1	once	TGTGCCAGCAGCACGACGGAGGGGGATGAAAAACTGTTTTTT	CASSTTEGDEKLFF
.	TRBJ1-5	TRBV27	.	TGTGCCAGCAGTTTCGGGACGGGTTTTCAGCCCCAGCATTTT	CASSFGTGFQPQHF